This T cell receptor (beta chain) was identified during a study of OX40 agonist ivuxolimab in advanced cancers. Study-level background: Every 2 weeks, patients received ivuxolimab intravenously, dosed at 0.01 to 10 mg/kg.

As regards this clone: Its target is unknown.

Produced via immunoSEQ multiplex PCR; TCRdb's table is partial and in-frame only. The sample yields 20,000 to 30,000 clones, 79% seen once. Study findings and constraints: Both CD4+ and CD8+ T cell populations in blood had undergone clonal expansion by week 6 at 0.1 to 3.0 mg/kg. Part of the nonresponder group also had normalized T-cell clonal expansion that was low. In the 0.1-3.0 mg/kg groups, partial responders showed among the lowest expansion.

CDR1 and CDR2 from the germline V gene are LNHNV and YYDKDF (reference sequence). V lost 5 bases, J lost 9 bases, and 19 bases lay in between. The CDR3 contains 14 residues. Here the sequenced sample was CD4+ or CD8+ T cells sorted from blood, taken in a trial of the OX40 agonist ivuxolimab. V gene TRBV15 combines with J gene TRBJ1-2; tentatively, D is TRBD1 (5 bases). This receptor was identified in an adult with an advanced solid tumor such as melanoma, head and neck, liver or kidney cancer. The CDR3 sequence is CATSAGRLVTSYTF. In DNA form, the CDR3 reads TGTGCCACCAGCGCGGGACGGTTAGTAACTAGCTACACCTTC.